This record covers a single TCR beta chain. Its antigen is undetermined. This CDR3 contains 14 residues. V gave up 4 bases and J gave up 0 bases, with 9 bases separating them. Germline CDR1 DFQATT, CDR2 SNEGSKA (reference sequence). The data stem from a study of blood T cells in healthy people across ages. General observations from the study: Investigators viewed diversity estimates from one million T cells as underestimates, the study reported. Higher diversity, along with more naive CD4+ cells, distinguished long-lived donors from aged donors.

Together with a sample-barcoded 5' primer, a J-beta primer mix was included in a second PCR lasting roughly 6 to 12 cycles. TCRdb passed the 5' RACE reads through MiXCR, listing each CDR3 protein once. The top ten clones hold 7.9% of a sample with fewer than 1.5 million distinct CDR3 sequences, approximately 40% of them seen once. The TCR originated in a woman under 30 in good health. Sequences were obtained from blood. V and J are TRBV20-1 and TRBJ1-4; a possible D gene is TRBD1 (6 bases). CDR3 sequence (DNA): TGCAGTGCTATCCGGGACACAACTAATGAAAAACTGTTTTTT. As protein: CSAIRDTTNEKLFF.